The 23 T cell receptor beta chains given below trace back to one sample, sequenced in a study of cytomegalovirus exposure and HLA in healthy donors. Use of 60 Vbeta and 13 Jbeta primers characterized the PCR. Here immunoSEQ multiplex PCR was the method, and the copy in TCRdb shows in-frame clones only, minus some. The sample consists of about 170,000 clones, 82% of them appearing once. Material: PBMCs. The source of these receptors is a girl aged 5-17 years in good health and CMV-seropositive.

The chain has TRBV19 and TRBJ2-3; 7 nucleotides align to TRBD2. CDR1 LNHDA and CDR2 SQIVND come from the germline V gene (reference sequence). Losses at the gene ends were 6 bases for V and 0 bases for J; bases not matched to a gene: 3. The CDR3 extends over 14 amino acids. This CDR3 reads CASSPGGSTDTQYF. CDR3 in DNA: TGTGCCAGTAGCCCGGGGGGTAGCACAGATACGCAGTATTTT.

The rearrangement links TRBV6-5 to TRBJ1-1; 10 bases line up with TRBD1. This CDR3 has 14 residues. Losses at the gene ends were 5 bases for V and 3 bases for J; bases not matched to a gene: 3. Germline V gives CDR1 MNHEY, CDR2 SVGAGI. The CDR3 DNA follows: TGTGCCAGCAGTCCTGACAGGGGGCACACTGAAGCTTTCTTT. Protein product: CASSPDRGHTEAFF.

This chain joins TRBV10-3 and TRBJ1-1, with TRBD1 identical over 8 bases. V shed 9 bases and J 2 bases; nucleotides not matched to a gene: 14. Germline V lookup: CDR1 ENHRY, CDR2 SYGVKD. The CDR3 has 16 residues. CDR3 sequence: CAISRTGIISNTEAFF. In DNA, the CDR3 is TGTGCCATTTCTAGGACAGGGATCATTAGTAACACTGAAGCTTTCTTT.

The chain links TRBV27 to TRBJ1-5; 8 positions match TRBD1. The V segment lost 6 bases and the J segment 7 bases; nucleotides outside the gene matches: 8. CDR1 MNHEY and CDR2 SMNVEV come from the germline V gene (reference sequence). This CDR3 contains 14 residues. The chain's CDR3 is CASRLQGASQPQHF. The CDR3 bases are TGTGCCAGCAGACTGCAGGGGGCTTCCCAGCCCCAGCATTTT.

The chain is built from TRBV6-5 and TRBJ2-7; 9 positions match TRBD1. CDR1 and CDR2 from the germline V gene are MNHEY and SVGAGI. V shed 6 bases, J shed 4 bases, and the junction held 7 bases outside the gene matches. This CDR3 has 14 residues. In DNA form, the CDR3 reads TGTGCCAGCAGCTCCGGGACAGGGCAATACGAGCAGTACTTC. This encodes CASSSGTGQYEQYF.

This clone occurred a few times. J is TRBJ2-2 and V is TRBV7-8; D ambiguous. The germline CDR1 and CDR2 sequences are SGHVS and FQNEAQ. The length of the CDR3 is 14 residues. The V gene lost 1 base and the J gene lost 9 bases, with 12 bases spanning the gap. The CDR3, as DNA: TGTGCCAGCAGCTTAGTTCCCCTTCCCCGGGAGCTGTTTTTT. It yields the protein CASSLVPLPRELFF.

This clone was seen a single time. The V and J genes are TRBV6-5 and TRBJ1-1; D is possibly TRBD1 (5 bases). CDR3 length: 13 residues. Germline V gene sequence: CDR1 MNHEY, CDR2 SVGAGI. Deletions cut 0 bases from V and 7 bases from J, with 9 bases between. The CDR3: CASSYSQGNEAFF. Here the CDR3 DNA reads TGTGCCAGCAGTTACTCGCAGGGTAATGAAGCTTTCTTT.

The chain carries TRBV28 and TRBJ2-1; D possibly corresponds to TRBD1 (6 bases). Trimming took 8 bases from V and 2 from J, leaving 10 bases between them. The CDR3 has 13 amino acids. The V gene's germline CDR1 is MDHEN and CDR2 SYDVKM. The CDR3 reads CASLGDTYNEQFF. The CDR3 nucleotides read TGTGCCAGCTTGGGGGACACCTACAATGAGCAGTTCTTC.

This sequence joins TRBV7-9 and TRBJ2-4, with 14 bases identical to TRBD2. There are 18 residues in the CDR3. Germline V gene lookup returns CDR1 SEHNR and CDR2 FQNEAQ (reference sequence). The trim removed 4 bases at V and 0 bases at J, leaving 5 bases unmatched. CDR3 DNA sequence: TGTGCCAGCAGCTCGGGACTAGCGGGAGAATTAGCCAAAAACATTCAGTACTTC. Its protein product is CASSSGLAGELAKNIQYF.

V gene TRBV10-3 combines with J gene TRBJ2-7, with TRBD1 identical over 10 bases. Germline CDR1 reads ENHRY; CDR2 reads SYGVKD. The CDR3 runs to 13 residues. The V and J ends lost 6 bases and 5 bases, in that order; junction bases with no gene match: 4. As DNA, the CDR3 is TGTGCCATCAGCCCCGGGACAGGGGACGAGCAGTACTTC. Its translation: CAISPGTGDEQYF.

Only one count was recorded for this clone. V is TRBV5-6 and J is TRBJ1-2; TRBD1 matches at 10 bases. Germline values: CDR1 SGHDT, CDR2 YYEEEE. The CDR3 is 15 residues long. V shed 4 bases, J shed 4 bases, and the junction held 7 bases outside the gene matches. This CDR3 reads CASSIGQGGSYGYTF. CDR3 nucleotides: TGTGCCAGCAGCATAGGACAGGGGGGGAGCTATGGCTACACCTTC.

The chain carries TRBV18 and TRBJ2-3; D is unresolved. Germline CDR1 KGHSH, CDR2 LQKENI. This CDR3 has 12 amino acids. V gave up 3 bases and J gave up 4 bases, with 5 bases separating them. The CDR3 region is CASSPESDTQYF. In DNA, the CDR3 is TGTGCCAGCTCACCCGAGTCAGATACGCAGTATTTT.

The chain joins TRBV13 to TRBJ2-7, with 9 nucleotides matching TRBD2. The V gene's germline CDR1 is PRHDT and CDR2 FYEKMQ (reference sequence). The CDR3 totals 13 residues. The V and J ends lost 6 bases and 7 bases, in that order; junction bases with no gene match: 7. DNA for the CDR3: TGTGCCAGCAGGGTAGCGGGGGTGTCTGAGCAGTACTTC. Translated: CASRVAGVSEQYF. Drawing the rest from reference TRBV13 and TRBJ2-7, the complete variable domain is AAGVIQSPRHLIKEKRETATLKCYPIPRHDTVYWYQQGPGQDPQFLISFYEKMQSDKGSIPDRFSAQQFSDYHSELNMSSLELGDSALYFCASRVAGVSEQYFGPGTRLTVT.

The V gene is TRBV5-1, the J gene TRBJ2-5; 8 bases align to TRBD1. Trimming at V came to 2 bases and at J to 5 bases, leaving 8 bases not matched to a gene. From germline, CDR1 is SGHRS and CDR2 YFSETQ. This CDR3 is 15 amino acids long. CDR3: CASSLRQGRIETQYF. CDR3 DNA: TGCGCCAGCAGCTTACGACAGGGGAGGATCGAGACCCAGTACTTC.

The CDR3 region has the DNA TGTGCCAGCAGTTTGGTAGGGGCGCGCTATAATTCACCCCTCCACTTT. Translating it yields CASSLVGARYNSPLHF. The chain is built from TRBV27 and TRBJ1-6; a weak D match, TRBD1 (5 bases). This CDR3 contains 16 residues. Trimming shortened V by 3 bases and J by 3 bases, and 12 bases separated the two germline ends. CDR1 and CDR2 from the germline V gene are MNHEY and SMNVEV (reference sequence).

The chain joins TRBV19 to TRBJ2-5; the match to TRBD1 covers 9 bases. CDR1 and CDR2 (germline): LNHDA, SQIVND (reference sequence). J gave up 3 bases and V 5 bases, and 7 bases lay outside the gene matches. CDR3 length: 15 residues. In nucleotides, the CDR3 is TGTGCCAGTAGTGAAGCGGGACAGGGAGAAGAGACCCAGTACTTC. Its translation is CASSEAGQGEETQYF.

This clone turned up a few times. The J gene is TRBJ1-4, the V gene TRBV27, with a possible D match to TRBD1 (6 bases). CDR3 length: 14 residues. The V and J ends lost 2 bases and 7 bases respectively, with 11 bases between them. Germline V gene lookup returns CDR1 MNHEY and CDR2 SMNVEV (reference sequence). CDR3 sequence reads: CASSLTGGGEKLFF. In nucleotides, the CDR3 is TGTGCCAGCAGTTTAACGGGGGGCGGTGAAAAACTGTTTTTT.

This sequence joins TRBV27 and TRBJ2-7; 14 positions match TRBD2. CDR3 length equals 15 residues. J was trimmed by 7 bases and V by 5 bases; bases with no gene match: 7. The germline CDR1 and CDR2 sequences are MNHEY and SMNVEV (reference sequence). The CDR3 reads CASSHGLAGGGEQYF. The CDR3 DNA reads TGTGCCAGCAGTCACGGACTAGCGGGAGGTGGTGAGCAGTACTTC.

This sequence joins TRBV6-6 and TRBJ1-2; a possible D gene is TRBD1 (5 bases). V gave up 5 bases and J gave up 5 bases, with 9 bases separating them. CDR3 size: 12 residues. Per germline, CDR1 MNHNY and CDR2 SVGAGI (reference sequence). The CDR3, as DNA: TGTGCCAGCAGTGACCAGGGATATGGCTACACCTTC. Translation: CASSDQGYGYTF.

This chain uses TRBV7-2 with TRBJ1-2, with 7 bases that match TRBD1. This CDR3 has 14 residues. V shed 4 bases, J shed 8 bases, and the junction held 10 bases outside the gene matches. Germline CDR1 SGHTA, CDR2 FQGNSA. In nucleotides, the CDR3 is TGTGCCAGCAGCTCACAGGGGCCGATGGGAGGCTACACCTTC. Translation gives CASSSQGPMGGYTF.

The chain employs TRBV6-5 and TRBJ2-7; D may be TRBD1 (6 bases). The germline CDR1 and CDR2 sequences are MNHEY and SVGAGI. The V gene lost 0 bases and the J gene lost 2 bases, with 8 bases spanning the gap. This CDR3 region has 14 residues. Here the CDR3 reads CASSYSGDTYEQYF. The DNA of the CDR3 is TGTGCCAGCAGTTACTCGGGGGACACCTACGAGCAGTACTTC.

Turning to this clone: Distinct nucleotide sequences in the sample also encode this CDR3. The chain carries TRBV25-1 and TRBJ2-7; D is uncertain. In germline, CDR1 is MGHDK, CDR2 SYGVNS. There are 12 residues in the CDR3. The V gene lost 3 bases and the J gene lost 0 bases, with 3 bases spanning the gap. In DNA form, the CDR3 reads TGTGCCAGCAGTGACAGCTCCTACGAGCAGTACTTC. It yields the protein CASSDSSYEQYF.

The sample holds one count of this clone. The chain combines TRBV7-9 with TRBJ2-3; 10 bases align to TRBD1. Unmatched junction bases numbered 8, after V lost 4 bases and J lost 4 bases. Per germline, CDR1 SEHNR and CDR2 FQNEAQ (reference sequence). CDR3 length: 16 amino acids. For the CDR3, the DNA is TGTGCCAGCAGCTCTGGACAGGGGGGTTTGCCAGATACGCAGTATTTT. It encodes CASSSGQGGLPDTQYF.